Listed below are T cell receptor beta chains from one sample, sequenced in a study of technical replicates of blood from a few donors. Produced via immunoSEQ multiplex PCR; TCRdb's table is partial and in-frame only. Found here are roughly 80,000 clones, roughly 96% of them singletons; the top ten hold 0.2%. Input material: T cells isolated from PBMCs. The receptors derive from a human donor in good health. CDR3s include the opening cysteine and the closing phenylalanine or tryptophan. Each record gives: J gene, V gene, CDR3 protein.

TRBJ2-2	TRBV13	CASSLVLGSNTGELFF
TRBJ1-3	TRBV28	CASSLIGRRGSGNTIYF
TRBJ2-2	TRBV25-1	CASSDPALAGTNTGELFF
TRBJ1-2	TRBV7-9	CASRQGQQGSDGYTF
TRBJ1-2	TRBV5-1	CASSHETGNGYTF
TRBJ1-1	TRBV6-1	CASSTGGTEAFF
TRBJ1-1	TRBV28	CASSPGGLPEAFF
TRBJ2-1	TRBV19	CASSMGITSGDVYNEQFF
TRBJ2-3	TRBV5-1	CASSQAGTSTDTQYF
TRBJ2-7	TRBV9	CASSVGNSVGDEQYF
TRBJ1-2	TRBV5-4	CASSPLPAGEPSYYGYTF
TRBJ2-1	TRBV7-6	CASSLRLAGVGEQFF
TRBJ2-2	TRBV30	CAWSAGTGLYTGELFF
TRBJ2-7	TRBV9	CASSPRTGIHEQYF
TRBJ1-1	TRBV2	CASSLSQGRMNTEAFF
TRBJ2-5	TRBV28	CASSLPQGGTQYF
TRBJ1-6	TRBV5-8	CASSFTADSPLHF
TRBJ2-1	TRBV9	CASSVVGDRYNEQFF
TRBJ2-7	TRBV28	CASSFGGSGAYEQYF
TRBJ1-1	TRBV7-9	CASRHYGNTEAFF
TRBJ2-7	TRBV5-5	CASSLVSGMAYEQYF
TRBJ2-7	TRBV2	CASRGDRVTYEQYF